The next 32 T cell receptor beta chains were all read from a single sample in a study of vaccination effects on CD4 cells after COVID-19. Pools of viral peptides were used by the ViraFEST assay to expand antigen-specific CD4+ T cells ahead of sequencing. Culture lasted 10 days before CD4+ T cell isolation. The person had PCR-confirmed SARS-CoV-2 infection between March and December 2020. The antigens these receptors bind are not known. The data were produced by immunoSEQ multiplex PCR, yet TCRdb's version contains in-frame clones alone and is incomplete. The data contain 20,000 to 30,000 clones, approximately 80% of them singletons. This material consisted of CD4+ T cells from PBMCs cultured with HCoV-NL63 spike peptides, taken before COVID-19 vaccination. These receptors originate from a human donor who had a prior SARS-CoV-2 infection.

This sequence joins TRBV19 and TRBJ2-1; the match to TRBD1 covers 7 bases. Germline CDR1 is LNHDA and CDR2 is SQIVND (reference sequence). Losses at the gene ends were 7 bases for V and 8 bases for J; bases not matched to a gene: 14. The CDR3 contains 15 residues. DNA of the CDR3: TGTGCCAGTAACTCCGGGACAGCCTTTTTCGATGAGCAGTTCTTC. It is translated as CASNSGTAFFDEQFF.

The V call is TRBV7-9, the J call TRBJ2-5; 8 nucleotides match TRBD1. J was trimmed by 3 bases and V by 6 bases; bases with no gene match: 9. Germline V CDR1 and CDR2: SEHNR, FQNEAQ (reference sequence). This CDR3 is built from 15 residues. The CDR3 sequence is CASRLWDRQKETQYF. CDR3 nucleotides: TGTGCCAGCAGGCTTTGGGACAGGCAAAAAGAGACCCAGTACTTC.

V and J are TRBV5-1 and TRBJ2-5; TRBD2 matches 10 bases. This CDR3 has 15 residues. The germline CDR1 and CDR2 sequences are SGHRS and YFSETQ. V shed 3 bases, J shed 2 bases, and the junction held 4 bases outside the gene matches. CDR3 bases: TGCGCCAGCAGCTCCCGGACTAGCGGACAAGAGACCCAGTACTTC. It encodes CASSSRTSGQETQYF. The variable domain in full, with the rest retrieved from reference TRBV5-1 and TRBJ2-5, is KAGVTQTPRYLIKTRGQQVTLSCSPISGHRSVSWYQQTPGQGLQFLFEYFSETQRNKGNFPGRFSGRQFSNSRSEMNVSTLELGDSALYLCASSSRTSGQETQYFGPGTRLLVL.

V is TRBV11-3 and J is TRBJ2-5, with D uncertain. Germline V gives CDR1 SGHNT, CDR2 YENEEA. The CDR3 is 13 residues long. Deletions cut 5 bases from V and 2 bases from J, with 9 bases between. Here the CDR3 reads CASSATLQETQYF. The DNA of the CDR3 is TGTGCCAGCAGCGCAACGCTACAAGAGACCCAGTACTTC.

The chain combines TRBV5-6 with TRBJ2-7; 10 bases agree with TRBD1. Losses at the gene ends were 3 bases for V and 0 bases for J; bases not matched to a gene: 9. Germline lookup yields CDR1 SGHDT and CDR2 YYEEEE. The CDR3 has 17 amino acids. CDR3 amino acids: CASSSGTGALSSYEQYF. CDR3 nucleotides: TGTGCCAGCAGCTCTGGGACAGGGGCGTTGAGCTCCTACGAGCAGTACTTC.

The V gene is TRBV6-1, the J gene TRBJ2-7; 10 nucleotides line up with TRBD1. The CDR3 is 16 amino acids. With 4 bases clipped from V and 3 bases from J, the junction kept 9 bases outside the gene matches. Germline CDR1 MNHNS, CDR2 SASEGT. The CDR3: CASSATTGTGVYEQYF. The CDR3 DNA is TGTGCCAGCAGTGCTACCACCGGGACAGGGGTCTACGAGCAGTACTTC.

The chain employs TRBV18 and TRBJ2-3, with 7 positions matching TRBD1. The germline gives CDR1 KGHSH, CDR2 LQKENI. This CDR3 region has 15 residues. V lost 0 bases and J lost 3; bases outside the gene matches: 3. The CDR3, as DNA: TGTGCCAGCTCACCACCGGGACAGAAGACAGATACGCAGTATTTT. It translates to CASSPPGQKTDTQYF.

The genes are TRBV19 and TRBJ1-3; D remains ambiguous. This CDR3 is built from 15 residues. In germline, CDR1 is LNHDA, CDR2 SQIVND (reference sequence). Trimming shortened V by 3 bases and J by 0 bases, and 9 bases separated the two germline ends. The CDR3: CASSMEGFSGNTIYF. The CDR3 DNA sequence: TGTGCCAGTAGTATGGAGGGATTCTCTGGAAACACCATATATTTT. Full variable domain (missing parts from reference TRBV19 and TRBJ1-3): DGGITQSPKYLFRKEGQNVTLSCEQNLNHDAMYWYRQDPGQGLRLIYYSQIVNDFQKGDIAEGYSVSREKKESFPLTVTSAQKNPTAFYLCASSMEGFSGNTIYFGEGSWLTVV.

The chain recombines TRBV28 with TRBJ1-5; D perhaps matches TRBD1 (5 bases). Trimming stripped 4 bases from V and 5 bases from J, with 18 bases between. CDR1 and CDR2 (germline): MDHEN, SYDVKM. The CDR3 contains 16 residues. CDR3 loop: CASSSRESGFDQPQHF. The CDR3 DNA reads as TGTGCCAGCAGTTCACGGGAGTCAGGGTTCGATCAGCCCCAGCATTTT.

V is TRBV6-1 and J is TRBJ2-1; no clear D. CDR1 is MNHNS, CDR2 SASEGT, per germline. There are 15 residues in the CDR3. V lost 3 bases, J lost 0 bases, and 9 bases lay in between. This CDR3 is CASSDLIDSYNEQFF. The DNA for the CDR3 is TGTGCCAGCAGTGACCTAATAGACTCCTACAATGAGCAGTTCTTC.

The CDR3 reads CASSYGQTSSYNSPLHF. In nucleotides, the CDR3 is TGCGCCAGCAGTTACGGACAGACGAGCTCCTATAATTCACCCCTCCACTTT. This chain joins TRBV10-2 and TRBJ1-6; a weak D match, TRBD1 (6 bases). CDR1 is WSHSY and CDR2 is SAAADI in the germline V gene. There are 17 residues in the CDR3. V lost 5 bases, J lost 0 bases, and 14 bases lay in between.

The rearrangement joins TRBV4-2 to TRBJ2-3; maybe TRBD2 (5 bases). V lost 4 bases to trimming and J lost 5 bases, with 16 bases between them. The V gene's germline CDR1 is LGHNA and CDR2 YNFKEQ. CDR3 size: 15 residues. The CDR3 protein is CASSPAAGVGDTQYF. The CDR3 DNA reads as TGTGCCAGCAGCCCCGCGGCCGGGGTGGGAGATACGCAGTATTTT.

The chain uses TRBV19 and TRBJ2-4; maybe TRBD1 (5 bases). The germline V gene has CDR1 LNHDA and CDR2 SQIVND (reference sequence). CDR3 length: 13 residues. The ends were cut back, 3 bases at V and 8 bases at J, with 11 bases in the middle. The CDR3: CASSIGRADIQYF. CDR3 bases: TGTGCCAGTAGTATTGGCAGGGCTGACATTCAGTACTTC.

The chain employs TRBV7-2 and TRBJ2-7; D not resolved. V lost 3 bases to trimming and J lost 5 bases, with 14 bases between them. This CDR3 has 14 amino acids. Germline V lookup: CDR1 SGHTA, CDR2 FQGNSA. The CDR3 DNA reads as TGTGCCAGCAGCTTGGGCATTACGTTCCACGAGCAGTACTTC. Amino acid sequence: CASSLGITFHEQYF.

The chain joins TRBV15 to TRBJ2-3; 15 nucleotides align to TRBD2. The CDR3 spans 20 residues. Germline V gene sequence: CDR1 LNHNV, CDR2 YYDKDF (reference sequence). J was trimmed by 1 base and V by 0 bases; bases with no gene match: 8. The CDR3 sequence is CATSRDLGTSGGFGTDTQYF. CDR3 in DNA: TGTGCCACCAGCAGAGATCTTGGGACTAGCGGGGGGTTCGGCACAGATACGCAGTATTTT.

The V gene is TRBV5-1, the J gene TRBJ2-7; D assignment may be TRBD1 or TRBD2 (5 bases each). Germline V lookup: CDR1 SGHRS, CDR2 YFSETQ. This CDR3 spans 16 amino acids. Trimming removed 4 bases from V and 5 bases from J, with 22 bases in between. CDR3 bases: TGCGCCAGCAGCGCATATGCCGGGGTCAGGGCCAACGAGCAGTACTTC. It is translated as CASSAYAGVRANEQYF.

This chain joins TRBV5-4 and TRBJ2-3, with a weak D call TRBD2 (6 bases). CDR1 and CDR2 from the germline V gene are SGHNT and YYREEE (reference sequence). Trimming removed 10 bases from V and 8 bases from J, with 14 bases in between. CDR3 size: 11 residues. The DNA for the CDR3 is TGTGCCGGGCAGGCGGAGGGTACGCAGTATTTT. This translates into CAGQAEGTQYF. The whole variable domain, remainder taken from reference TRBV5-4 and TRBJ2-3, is ETGVTQSPTHLIKTRGQQVTLRCSSQSGHNTVSWYQQALGQGPQFIFQYYREEENGRGNFPPRFSGLQFPNYSSELNVNALELDDSALYLCAGQAEGTQYFGPGTRLTVL.

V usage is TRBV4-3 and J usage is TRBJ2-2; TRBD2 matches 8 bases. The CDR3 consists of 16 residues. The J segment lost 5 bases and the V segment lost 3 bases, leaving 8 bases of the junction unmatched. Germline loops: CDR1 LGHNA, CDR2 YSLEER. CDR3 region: CASSQGREGGTGELFF. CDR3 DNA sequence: TGCGCCAGCAGCCAGGGACGGGAGGGCGGTACCGGGGAGCTGTTTTTT.

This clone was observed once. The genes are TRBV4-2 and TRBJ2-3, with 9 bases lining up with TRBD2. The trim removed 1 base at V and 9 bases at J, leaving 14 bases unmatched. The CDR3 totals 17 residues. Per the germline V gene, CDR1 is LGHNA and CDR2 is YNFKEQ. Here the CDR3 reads CASSQGQAGGYGGTQYF. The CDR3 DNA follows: TGTGCCAGCAGCCAAGGGCAAGCGGGGGGATACGGAGGCACGCAGTATTTT.

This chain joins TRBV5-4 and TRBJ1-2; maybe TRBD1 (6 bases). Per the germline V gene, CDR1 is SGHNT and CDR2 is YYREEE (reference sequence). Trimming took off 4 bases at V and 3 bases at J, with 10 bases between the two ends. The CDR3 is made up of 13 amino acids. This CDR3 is CASSLAGDYGYTF. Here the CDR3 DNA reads TGTGCCAGCAGCCTGGCAGGGGACTATGGCTACACCTTC.

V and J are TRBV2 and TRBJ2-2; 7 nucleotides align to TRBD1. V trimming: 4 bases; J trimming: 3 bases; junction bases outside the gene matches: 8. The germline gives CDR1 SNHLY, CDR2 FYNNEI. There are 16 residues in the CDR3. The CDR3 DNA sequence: TGTGCCAGCAGTGCTTCTATAGGGGGCTACACCGGGGAGCTGTTTTTT. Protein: CASSASIGGYTGELFF.

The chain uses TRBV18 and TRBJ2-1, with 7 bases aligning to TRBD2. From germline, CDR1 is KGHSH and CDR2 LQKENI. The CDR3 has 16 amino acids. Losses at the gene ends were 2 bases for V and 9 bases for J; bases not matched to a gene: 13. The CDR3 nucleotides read TGTGCCAGCTCACCATGGTCCAGCGGGGCAAGCGGTGAGCAGTTCTTC. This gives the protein CASSPWSSGASGEQFF. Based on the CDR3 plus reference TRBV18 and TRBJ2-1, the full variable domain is NAGVMQNPRHLVRRRGQEARLRCSPMKGHSHVYWYRQLPEEGLKFMVYLQKENIIDESGMPKERFSAEFPKEGPSILRIQQVVRGDSAAYFCASSPWSSGASGEQFFGPGTRLTVL.

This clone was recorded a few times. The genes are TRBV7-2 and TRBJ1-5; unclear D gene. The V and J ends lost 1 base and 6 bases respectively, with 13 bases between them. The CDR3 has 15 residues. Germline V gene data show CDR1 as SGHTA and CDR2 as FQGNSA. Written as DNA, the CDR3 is TGTGCCAGCAGCTTAGTTTTCGTCTCCGCTCAGCCCCAGCATTTT. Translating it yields CASSLVFVSAQPQHF.

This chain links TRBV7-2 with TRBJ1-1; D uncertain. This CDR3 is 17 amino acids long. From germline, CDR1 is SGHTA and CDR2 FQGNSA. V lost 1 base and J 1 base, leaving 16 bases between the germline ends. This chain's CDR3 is CASSLGSSGGPNTEAFF. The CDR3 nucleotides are TGTGCCAGCAGCTTAGGTTCGTCCGGTGGCCCGAACACTGAAGCTTTCTTT.

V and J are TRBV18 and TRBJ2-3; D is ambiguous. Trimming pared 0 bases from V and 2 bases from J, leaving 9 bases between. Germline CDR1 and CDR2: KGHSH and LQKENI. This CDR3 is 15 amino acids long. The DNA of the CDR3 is TGTGCCAGCTCACCACCTCAAGGTCTCACAGATACGCAGTATTTT. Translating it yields CASSPPQGLTDTQYF.

The CDR3 region has the DNA TGTGCCAGCAGTTACAGTCGGCGCGAGGGGGAGCTGTTTTTT. Its translation is CASSYSRREGELFF. The chain joins TRBV6-5 to TRBJ2-2; D gene ambiguous. Trimming took off 2 bases at V and 8 bases at J, with 12 bases between the two ends. Germline lookup yields CDR1 MNHEY and CDR2 SVGAGI. This CDR3 has 14 residues.

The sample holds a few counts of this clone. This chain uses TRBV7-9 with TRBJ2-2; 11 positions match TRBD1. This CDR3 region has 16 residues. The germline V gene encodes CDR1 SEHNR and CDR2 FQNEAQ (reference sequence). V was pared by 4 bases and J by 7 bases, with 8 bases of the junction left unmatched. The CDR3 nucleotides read TGTGCCAGCAGCTGGCTCGGGACAGGGGGTAACGGGGAGCTGTTTTTT. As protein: CASSWLGTGGNGELFF.

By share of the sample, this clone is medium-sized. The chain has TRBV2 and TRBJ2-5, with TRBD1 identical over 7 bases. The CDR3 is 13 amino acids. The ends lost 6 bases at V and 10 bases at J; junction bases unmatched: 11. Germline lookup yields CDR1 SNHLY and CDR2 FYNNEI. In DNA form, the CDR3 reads TGTGCCAGCAGGGAGAACAGGGGTGTCAGCCAGTACTTC. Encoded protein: CASRENRGVSQYF.

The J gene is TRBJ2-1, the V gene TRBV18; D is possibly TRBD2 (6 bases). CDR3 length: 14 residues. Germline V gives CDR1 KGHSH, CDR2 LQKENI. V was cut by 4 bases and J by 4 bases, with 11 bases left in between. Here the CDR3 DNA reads TGTGCCAGCTCACTGTCTAGCGAATACAATGAGCAGTTCTTC. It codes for CASSLSSEYNEQFF.

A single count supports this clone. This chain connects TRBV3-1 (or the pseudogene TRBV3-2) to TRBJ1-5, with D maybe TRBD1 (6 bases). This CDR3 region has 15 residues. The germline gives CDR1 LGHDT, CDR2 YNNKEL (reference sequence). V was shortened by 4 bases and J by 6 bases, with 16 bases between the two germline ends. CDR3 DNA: TGTGCCAGCAGCCCCGGGACAAGGATAGGTCAGCCCCAGCATTTT. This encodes CASSPGTRIGQPQHF.

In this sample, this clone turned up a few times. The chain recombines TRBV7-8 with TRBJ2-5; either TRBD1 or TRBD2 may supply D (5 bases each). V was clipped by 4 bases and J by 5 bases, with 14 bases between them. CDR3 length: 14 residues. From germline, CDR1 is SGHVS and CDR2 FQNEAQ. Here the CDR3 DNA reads TGTGCCAGCAGCTCCCTTCGGGGCGCCGAGACCCAGTACTTC. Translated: CASSSLRGAETQYF.

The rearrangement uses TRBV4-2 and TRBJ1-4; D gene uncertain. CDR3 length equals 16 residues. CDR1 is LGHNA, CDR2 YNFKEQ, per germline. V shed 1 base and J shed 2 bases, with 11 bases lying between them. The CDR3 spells CASSQGPGRTNEKLFF. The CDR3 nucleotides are TGTGCCAGCAGCCAAGGTCCGGGGAGGACTAATGAAAAACTGTTTTTT.